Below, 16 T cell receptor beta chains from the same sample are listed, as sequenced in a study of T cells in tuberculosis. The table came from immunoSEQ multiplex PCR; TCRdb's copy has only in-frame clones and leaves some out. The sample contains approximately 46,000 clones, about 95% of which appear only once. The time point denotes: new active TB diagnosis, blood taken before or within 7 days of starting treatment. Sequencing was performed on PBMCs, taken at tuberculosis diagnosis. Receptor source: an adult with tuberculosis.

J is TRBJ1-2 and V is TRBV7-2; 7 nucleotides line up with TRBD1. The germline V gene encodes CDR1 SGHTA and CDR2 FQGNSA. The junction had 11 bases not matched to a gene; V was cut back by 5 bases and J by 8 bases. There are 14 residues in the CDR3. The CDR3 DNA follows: TGTGCCAGCAGCCCGTTTTACAGGGGCTCCGGCTACACCTTC. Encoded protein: CASSPFYRGSGYTF.

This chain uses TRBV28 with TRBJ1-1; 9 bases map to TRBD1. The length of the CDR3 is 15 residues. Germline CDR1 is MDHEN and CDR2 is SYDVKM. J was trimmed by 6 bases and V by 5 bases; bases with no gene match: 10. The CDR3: CASSGAGQGNAEAFF. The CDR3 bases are TGTGCCAGCAGTGGGGCTGGACAGGGGAATGCTGAAGCTTTCTTT. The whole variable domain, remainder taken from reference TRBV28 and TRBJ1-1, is DVKVTQSSRYLVKRTGEKVFLECVQDMDHENMFWYRQDPGLGLRLIYFSYDVKMKEKGDIPEGYSVSREKKERFSLILESASTNQTSMYLCASSGAGQGNAEAFFGQGTRLTVV.

The CDR3 loop is CASSQGTGSDYEQYF. The DNA of the CDR3 is TGCGCCAGCAGCCAGGGGACAGGGAGTGACTACGAGCAGTACTTC. This chain connects TRBV4-1 to TRBJ2-7; 9 nucleotides match TRBD1. With 3 bases clipped from V and 3 bases from J, the junction kept 6 bases outside the gene matches. The CDR3 spans 15 residues. CDR1 MGHRA and CDR2 YSYEKL come from the germline V gene.

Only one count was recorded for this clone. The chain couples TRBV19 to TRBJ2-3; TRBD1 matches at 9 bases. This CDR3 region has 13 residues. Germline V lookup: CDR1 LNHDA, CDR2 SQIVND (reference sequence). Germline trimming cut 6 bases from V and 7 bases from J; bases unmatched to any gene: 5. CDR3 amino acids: CASRDRGLNTQYF. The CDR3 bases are TGTGCCAGTAGGGACAGGGGTTTGAATACGCAGTATTTT.

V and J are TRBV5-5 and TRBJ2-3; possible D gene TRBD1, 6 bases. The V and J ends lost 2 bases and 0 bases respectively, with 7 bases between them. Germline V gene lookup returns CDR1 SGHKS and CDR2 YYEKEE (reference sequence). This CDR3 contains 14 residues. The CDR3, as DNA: TGTGCCAGCAGCTTAGGGGGAAGCACAGATACGCAGTATTTT. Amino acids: CASSLGGSTDTQYF.

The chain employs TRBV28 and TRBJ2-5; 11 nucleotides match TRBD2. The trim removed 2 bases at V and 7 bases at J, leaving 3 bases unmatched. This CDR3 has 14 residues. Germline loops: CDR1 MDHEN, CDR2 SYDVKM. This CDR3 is CASSLISGRGTQYF. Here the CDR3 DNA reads TGTGCCAGCAGTTTAATTAGCGGGAGGGGGACCCAGTACTTC.

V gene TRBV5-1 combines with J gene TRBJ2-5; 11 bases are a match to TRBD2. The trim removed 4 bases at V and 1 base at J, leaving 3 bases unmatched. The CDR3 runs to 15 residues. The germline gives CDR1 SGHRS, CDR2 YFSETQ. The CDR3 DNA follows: TGCGCCAGCAGCCGACTAGCGGGAATCCAAGAGACCCAGTACTTC. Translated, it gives CASSRLAGIQETQYF. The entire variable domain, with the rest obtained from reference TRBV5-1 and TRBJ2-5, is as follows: KAGVTQTPRYLIKTRGQQVTLSCSPISGHRSVSWYQQTPGQGLQFLFEYFSETQRNKGNFPGRFSGRQFSNSRSEMNVSTLELGDSALYLCASSRLAGIQETQYFGPGTRLLVL.

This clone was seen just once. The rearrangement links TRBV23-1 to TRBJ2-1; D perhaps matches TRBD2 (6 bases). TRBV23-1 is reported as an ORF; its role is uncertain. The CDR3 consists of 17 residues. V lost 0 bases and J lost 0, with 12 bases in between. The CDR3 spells CASSQSIPRGSYNEQFF. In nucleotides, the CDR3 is TGCGCCAGCAGTCAATCGATCCCGCGGGGCTCCTACAATGAGCAGTTCTTC.

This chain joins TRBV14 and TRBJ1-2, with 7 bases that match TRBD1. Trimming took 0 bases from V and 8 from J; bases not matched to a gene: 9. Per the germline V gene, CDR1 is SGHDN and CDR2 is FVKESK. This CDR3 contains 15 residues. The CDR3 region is CASSQDPGGLGGYTF. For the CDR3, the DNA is TGTGCCAGCAGCCAAGACCCAGGGGGATTGGGAGGCTACACCTTC.

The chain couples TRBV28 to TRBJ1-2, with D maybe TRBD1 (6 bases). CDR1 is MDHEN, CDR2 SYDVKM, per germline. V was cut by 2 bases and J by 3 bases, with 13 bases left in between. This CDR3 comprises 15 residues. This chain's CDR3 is CASSLGGRADYGYTF. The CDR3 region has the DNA TGTGCCAGCAGTTTAGGGGGCAGGGCCGACTATGGCTACACCTTC.

The CDR3 region has the DNA TGTGCCTGGAGGCTAGCGGGAGGGAACGAGCAGTACTTC. Encoded protein: CAWRLAGGNEQYF. This chain uses TRBV30 with TRBJ2-7; TRBD2 matches 12 bases. CDR3 size: 13 residues. Germline CDR1 is GTSNPN and CDR2 is SVGIG (reference sequence). Trimming removed 3 bases from V and 5 bases from J; junction bases left unmatched: 2.

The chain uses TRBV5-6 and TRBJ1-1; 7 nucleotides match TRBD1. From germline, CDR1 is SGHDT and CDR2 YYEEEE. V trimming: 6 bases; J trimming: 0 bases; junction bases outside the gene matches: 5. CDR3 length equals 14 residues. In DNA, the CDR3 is TGTGCCAGCAACCCCCAGGGGGTGAACACTGAAGCTTTCTTT. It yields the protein CASNPQGVNTEAFF.

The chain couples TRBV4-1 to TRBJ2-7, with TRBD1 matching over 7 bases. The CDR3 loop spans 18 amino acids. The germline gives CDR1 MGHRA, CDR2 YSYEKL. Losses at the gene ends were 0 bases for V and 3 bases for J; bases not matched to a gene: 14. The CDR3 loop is CASSQDNQPGQRFYEQYF. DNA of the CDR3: TGCGCCAGCAGCCAAGATAACCAACCGGGACAGCGTTTCTACGAGCAGTACTTC.

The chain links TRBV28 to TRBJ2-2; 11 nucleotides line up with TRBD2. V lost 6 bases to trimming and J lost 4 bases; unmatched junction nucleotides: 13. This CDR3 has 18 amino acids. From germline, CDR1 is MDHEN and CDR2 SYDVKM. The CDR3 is CASSLTSGIPLVTGELFF. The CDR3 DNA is TGTGCCAGCAGCCTGACTAGCGGGATCCCTTTGGTCACCGGGGAGCTGTTTTTT. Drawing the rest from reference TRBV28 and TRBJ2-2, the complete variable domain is DVKVTQSSRYLVKRTGEKVFLECVQDMDHENMFWYRQDPGLGLRLIYFSYDVKMKEKGDIPEGYSVSREKKERFSLILESASTNQTSMYLCASSLTSGIPLVTGELFFGEGSRLTVL.

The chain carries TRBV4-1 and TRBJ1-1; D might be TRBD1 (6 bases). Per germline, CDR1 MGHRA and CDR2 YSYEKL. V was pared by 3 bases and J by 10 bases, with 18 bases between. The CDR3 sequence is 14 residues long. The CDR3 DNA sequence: TGCGCCAGCAGCCACGACAGGACTTCCGGAGGAGCTTTCTTT. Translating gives CASSHDRTSGGAFF.

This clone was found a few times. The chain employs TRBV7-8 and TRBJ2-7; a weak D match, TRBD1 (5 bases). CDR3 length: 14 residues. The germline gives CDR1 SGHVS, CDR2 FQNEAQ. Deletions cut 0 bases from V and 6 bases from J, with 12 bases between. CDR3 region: CASSLAGAPSEQYF. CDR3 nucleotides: TGTGCCAGCAGCTTAGCAGGGGCCCCCTCCGAGCAGTACTTC.